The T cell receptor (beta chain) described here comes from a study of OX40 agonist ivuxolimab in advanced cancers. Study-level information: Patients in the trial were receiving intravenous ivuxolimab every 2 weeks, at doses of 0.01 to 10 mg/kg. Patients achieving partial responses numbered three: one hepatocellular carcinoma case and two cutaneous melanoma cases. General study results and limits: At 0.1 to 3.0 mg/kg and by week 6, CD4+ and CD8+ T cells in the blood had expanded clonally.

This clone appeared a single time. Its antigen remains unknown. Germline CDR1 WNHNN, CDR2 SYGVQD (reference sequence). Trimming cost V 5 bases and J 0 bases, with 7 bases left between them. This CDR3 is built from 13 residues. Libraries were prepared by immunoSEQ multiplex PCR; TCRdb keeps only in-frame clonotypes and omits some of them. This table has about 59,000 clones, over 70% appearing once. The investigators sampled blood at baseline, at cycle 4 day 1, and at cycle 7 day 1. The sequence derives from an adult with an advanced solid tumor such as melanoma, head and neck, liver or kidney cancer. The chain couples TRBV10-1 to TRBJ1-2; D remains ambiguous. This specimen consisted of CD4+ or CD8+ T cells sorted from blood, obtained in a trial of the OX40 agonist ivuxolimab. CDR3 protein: CASSLTANYGYTF. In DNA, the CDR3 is TGCGCCAGCAGTCTTACTGCTAACTATGGCTACACCTTC.